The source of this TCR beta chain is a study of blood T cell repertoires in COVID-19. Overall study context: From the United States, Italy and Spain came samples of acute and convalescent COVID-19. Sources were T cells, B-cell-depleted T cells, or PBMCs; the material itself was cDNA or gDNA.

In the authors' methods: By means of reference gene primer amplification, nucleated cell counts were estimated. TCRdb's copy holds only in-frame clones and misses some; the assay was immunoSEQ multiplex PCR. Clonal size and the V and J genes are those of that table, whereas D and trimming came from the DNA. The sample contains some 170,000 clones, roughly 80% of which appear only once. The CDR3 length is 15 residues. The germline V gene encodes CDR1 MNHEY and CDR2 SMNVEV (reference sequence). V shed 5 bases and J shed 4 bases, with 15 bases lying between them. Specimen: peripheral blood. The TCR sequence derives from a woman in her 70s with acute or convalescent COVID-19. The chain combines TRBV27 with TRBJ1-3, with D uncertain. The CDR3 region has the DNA TGTGCCAGCAGTCCCTGGCCGTCGTTGGGAAACACCATATATTTT. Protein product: CASSPWPSLGNTIYF.